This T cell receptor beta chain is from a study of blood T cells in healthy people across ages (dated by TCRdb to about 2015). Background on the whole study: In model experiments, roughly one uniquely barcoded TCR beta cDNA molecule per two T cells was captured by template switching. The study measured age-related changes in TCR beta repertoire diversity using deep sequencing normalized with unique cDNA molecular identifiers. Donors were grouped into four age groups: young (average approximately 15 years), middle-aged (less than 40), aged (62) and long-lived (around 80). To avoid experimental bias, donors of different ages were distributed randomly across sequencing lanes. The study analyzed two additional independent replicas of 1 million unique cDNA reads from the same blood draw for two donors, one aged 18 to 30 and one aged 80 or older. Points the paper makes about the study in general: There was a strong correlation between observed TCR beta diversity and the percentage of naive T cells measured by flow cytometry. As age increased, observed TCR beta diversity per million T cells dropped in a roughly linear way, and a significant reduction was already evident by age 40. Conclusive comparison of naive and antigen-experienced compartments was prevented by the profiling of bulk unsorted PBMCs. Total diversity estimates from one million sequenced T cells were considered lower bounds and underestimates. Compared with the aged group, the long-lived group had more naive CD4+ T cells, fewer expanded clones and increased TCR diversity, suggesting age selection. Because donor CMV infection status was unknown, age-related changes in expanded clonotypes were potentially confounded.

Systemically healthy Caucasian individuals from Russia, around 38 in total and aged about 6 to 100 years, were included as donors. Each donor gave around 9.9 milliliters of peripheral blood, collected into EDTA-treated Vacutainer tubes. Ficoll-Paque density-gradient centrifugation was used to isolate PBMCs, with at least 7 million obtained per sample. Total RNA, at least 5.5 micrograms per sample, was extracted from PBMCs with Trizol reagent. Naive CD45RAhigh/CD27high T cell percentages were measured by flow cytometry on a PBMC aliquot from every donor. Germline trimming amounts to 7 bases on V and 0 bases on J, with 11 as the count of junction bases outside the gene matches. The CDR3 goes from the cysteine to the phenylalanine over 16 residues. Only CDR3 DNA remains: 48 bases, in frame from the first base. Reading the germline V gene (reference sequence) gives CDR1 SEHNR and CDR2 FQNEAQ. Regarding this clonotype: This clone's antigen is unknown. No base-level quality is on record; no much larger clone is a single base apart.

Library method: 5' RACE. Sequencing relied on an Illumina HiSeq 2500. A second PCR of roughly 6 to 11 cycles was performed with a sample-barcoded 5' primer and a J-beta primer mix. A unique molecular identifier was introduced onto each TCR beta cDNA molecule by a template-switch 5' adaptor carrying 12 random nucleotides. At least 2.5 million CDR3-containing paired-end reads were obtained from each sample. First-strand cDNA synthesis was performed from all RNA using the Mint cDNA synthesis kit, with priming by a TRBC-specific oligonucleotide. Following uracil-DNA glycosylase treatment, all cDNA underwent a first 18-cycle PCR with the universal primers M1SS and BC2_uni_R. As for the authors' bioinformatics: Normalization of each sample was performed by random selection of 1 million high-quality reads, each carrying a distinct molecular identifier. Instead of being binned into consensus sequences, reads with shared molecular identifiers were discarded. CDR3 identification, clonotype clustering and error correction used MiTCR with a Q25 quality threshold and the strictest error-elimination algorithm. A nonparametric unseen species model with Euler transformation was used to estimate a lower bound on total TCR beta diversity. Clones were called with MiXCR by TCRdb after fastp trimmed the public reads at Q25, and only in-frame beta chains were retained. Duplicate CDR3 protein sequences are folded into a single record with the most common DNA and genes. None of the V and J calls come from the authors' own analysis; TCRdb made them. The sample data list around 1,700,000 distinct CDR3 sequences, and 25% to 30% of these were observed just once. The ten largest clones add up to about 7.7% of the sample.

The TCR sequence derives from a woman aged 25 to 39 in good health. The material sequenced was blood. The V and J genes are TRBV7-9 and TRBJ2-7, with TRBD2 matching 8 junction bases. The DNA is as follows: TGTGCCAGCACCCCTCCGGGACTAGGTAACTCCTACGAGCAGTACTTC. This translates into CASTPPGLGNSYEQYF.